This record looks at one T cell receptor beta chain sequence and its context. Repertoires were generated with immunoSEQ multiplex PCR, while TCRdb's copy carries only in-frame clones and drops some. Of approximately 50,000 clones listed, about 89% were seen once; the top ten hold more than 8.5%. Germline values: CDR1 SGDLS, CDR2 YYNGEE. The CDR3 has 13 amino acids. V shed 3 bases and J shed 6 bases, with 11 bases lying between them. The data are from a study of T cell changes during pregnancy in multiple sclerosis. This chain links TRBV9 with TRBJ2-3, with D uncertain. The receptor was derived from a female donor with multiple sclerosis, enrolled in a pregnancy study. Here the sequenced sample was CD8+ T cells from peripheral blood mononuclear cells, taken after pregnancy. The CDR3 region has the DNA TGTGCCAGCAGCGCCCGAGTTGCGGATACGCAGTATTTT. Residues: CASSARVADTQYF.